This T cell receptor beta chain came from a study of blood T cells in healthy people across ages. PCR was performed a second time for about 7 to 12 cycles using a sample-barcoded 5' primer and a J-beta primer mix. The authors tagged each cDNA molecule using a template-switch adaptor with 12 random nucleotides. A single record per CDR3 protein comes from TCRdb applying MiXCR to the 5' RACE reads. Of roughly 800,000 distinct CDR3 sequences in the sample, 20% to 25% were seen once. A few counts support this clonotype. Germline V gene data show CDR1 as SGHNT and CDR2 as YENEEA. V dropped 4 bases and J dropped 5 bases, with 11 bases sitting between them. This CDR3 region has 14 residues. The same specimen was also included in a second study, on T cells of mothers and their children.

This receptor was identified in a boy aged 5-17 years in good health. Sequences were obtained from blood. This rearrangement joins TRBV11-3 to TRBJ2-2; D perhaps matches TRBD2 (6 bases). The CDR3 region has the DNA TGTGCCAGCAGCTCGGGGCTAGCGACCGGGGAGCTGTTTTTT. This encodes CASSSGLATGELFF. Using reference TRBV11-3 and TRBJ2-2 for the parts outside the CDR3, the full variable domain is EAGVVQSPRYKIIEKKQPVAFWCNPISGHNTLYWYLQNLGQGPELLIRYENEEAVDDSQLPKDRFSAERLKGVDSTLKIQPAELGDSAVYLCASSSGLATGELFFGEGSRLTVL.